A single sample is the source of the 19 T cell receptor beta chains below, sequenced in a study of cytomegalovirus exposure and HLA in healthy donors. 60 Vbeta and 13 Jbeta primers were used in PCR. Some clones are missing from TCRdb's copy, which holds only in-frame ones; the method was immunoSEQ multiplex PCR. Here the sample spans 140,000 or so clones, about four fifths being singletons. Sequences were obtained from PBMCs. These receptors came from a woman younger than 30 in good health and CMV-seropositive.

V and J are TRBV7-8 and TRBJ2-3, with a tentative D call TRBD2 (5 bases). CDR1 and CDR2 (germline): SGHVS, FQNEAQ. This CDR3 has 15 amino acids. The V gene lost 0 bases and the J gene lost 6 bases, with 13 bases spanning the gap. DNA for the CDR3: TGTGCCAGCAGCTTAGCAGCGATTACGGGGGATACGCAGTATTTT. This codes for CASSLAAITGDTQYF. Based on the CDR3 plus reference TRBV7-8 and TRBJ2-3, the full variable domain is GAGVSQSPRYKVAKRGQDVALRCDPISGHVSLFWYQQALGQGPEFLTYFQNEAQLDKSGLPSDRFFAERPEGSVSTLKIQRTQQEDSAVYLCASSLAAITGDTQYFGPGTRLTVL.

The rearrangement links TRBV7-9 to TRBJ1-6; TRBD1 matches at 7 bases. CDR1 and CDR2 from the germline V gene are SEHNR and FQNEAQ (reference sequence). V shed 1 base, J shed 7 bases, and the junction held 1 base outside the gene matches. The CDR3 covers 14 residues. This CDR3 is CASSLEGGNSPLHF. CDR3 bases: TGTGCCAGCAGCTTAGAAGGGGGCAATTCACCCCTCCACTTT.

DNA of the CDR3: TGTGCCAGCAGCTTGGATTATAGCTCCTACGAGCAGTACTTC. Amino acid sequence: CASSLDYSSYEQYF. The chain uses TRBV5-6 and TRBJ2-7; D is ambiguous. The CDR3 consists of 14 residues. Germline lookup yields CDR1 SGHDT and CDR2 YYEEEE. V lost 0 bases, J lost 0 bases, and 7 bases lay in between.

The chain employs TRBV19 and TRBJ2-2; TRBD2 agrees at 9 bases. Germline values: CDR1 LNHDA, CDR2 SQIVND (reference sequence). The V gene end was trimmed by 3 bases and the J gene end by 6 bases; junction bases not matched to a gene: 20. This CDR3 region has 20 residues. The CDR3 nucleotides are TGTGCCAGTAGTATCATTTGGTTCCGGACTAGCGTATTTGCGTCCGGGGAGCTGTTTTTT. Translation: CASSIIWFRTSVFASGELFF.

The rearrangement links TRBV9 to TRBJ2-1; 8 positions match TRBD2. The CDR3 loop spans 18 amino acids. The germline gives CDR1 SGDLS, CDR2 YYNGEE. V lost 0 bases and J lost 1; bases outside the gene matches: 9. The CDR3 spells CASSVGPGGAGSYNEQFF. The CDR3 coding sequence is TGTGCCAGCAGCGTAGGGCCCGGGGGGGCAGGGTCCTACAATGAGCAGTTCTTC.

The chain recombines TRBV11-2 with TRBJ1-4, with 9 bases lining up with TRBD1. Germline trimming cut 5 bases from V and 5 bases from J; bases unmatched to any gene: 6. CDR3 length: 15 amino acids. The V gene's germline CDR1 is SGHAT and CDR2 FQNNGV. For the CDR3, the DNA is TGTGCCAGCAGCCCTGGGACAGGGCGCAATGAAAAACTGTTTTTT. This encodes CASSPGTGRNEKLFF.

The V call is TRBV6-5, the J call TRBJ2-1; 7 nucleotides match TRBD1. This CDR3 spans 14 amino acids. V lost 5 bases to trimming and J lost 9 bases; unmatched junction nucleotides: 10. Germline V gene lookup returns CDR1 MNHEY and CDR2 SVGAGI. As DNA, the CDR3 is TGTGCCAGCAGTAAACAGACAGGGAATTTTGAGCAGTTCTTC. Amino acid sequence: CASSKQTGNFEQFF.

The chain carries TRBV5-1 and TRBJ2-1, with 7 bases lining up with TRBD2. Germline V lookup: CDR1 SGHRS, CDR2 YFSETQ. The junction had 10 bases not matched to a gene; V was cut back by 0 bases and J by 7 bases. The CDR3 is 16 amino acids. The CDR3 reads CASSLEVGGSWNEQFF. CDR3 nucleotide sequence: TGCGCCAGCAGCTTGGAGGTGGGGGGGAGTTGGAATGAGCAGTTCTTC. Drawing the rest from reference TRBV5-1 and TRBJ2-1, the complete variable domain is KAGVTQTPRYLIKTRGQQVTLSCSPISGHRSVSWYQQTPGQGLQFLFEYFSETQRNKGNFPGRFSGRQFSNSRSEMNVSTLELGDSALYLCASSLEVGGSWNEQFFGPGTRLTVL.

This chain joins TRBV7-8 and TRBJ2-7; possibly TRBD1 for D (6 bases). Germline loops: CDR1 SGHVS, CDR2 FQNEAQ. Trimming removed 4 bases at V and 7 bases at J, with 23 bases between. This CDR3 is 16 amino acids long. The CDR3 DNA follows: TGTGCCAGCAGCTGGAGAGGGGACACCGCAGGGGAGGAGCAGTACTTC. It is translated as CASSWRGDTAGEEQYF.

The chain joins TRBV7-8 to TRBJ1-2; D remains ambiguous. CDR1 and CDR2 (germline): SGHVS, FQNEAQ. This CDR3 spans 16 amino acids. V lost 1 base, J lost 8 bases, and 20 bases lay in between. The CDR3, as DNA: TGTGCCAGCAGCTTAGTTTCGGTCCGGGAGTCGTGGGGCTACACCTTC. This encodes CASSLVSVRESWGYTF.

This chain connects TRBV11-2 to TRBJ1-2; no definite D call. CDR1 is SGHAT, CDR2 FQNNGV, per germline. V dropped 5 bases and J dropped 3 bases, with 10 bases sitting between them. CDR3 size: 13 residues. CDR3 protein: CASSPGSDYGYTF. CDR3 sequence (DNA): TGTGCCAGCAGCCCGGGGTCCGACTATGGCTACACCTTC.

J is TRBJ1-6 and V is TRBV6-1; TRBD1 aligns across 7 bases. The CDR3 covers 15 residues. The V gene end was trimmed by 8 bases and the J gene end by 10 bases; junction bases not matched to a gene: 14. Germline V lookup: CDR1 MNHNS, CDR2 SASEGT. CDR3 sequence reads: CASQAEGGVISPLHF. CDR3 sequence (DNA): TGTGCCAGCCAAGCAGAAGGGGGCGTCATCTCACCCCTCCACTTT.

This chain connects TRBV5-1 to TRBJ1-5, with 7 bases that match TRBD1. The CDR3 spans 16 residues. Trimming removed 2 bases from V and 0 bases from J; junction bases left unmatched: 5. Germline CDR1 SGHRS, CDR2 YFSETQ. The CDR3 DNA reads TGCGCCAGCAGCTTCCCGGACAGGAATAGCAATCAGCCCCAGCATTTT. This encodes CASSFPDRNSNQPQHF. Using reference TRBV5-1 and TRBJ1-5 for the parts outside the CDR3, the full variable domain is KAGVTQTPRYLIKTRGQQVTLSCSPISGHRSVSWYQQTPGQGLQFLFEYFSETQRNKGNFPGRFSGRQFSNSRSEMNVSTLELGDSALYLCASSFPDRNSNQPQHFGDGTRLSIL.

This clone was seen once. The chain couples TRBV29-1 to TRBJ2-2; D ambiguous. The CDR3 has 12 amino acids. CDR1 is SQVTM, CDR2 ANQGSEA, per germline. Trimming removed 5 bases from V and 3 bases from J, with 7 bases in between. The CDR3 nucleotides read TGCAGCGTTATCCACTACACCGGGGAGCTGTTTTTT. Translating it yields CSVIHYTGELFF.

The chain joins TRBV15 to TRBJ2-1; weak D call: TRBD1 (6 bases). CDR1 and CDR2 from the germline V gene are LNHNV and YYDKDF (reference sequence). The V and J ends lost 1 base and 4 bases respectively, with 17 bases between them. CDR3 size: 17 residues. The CDR3 DNA follows: TGTGCCACCAGCAGAGCGAACGTAGGGGGTAGGTACAATGAGCAGTTCTTC. Amino acids: CATSRANVGGRYNEQFF. Full variable domain (outside the CDR3, taken from reference TRBV15 and TRBJ2-1): DAMVIQNPRYQVTQFGKPVTLSCSQTLNHNVMYWYQQKSSQAPKLLFHYYDKDFNNEADTPDNFQSRRPNTSFCFLDIRSPGLGDTAMYLCATSRANVGGRYNEQFFGPGTRLTVL.

V is TRBV5-1 and J is TRBJ1-4; no clear D. The CDR3 has 15 amino acids. Germline-derived CDR1 and CDR2 are SGHRS and YFSETQ. Trimming removed 0 bases from V and 5 bases from J, with 11 bases in between. CDR3 sequence: CASSLGAIENEKLFF. The CDR3 DNA is TGCGCCAGCAGCTTGGGTGCCATAGAAAATGAAAAACTGTTTTTT.

V usage is TRBV15 and J usage is TRBJ2-1; 12 nucleotides align to TRBD2. This CDR3 spans 17 amino acids. Germline V gene lookup returns CDR1 LNHNV and CDR2 YYDKDF (reference sequence). Losses at the gene ends were 2 bases for V and 5 bases for J; bases not matched to a gene: 7. CDR3 sequence reads: CATSRSRTSGANNEQFF. For the CDR3, the DNA is TGTGCCACCAGCAGATCCCGGACTAGCGGGGCAAACAATGAGCAGTTCTTC.

V and J are TRBV20-1 and TRBJ2-7; 7 nucleotides match TRBD2. The germline V gene has CDR1 DFQATT and CDR2 SNEGSKA (reference sequence). With V trimmed by 5 bases and J by 6 bases, 4 bases remained unmatched. The CDR3 is 11 residues long. CDR3: CSAQRGGEQYF. The CDR3, as DNA: TGCAGTGCTCAACGCGGGGGCGAGCAGTACTTC.

The rearrangement uses TRBV12-5 and TRBJ2-7, with D tentatively TRBD2 (6 bases). This CDR3 spans 15 amino acids. V shed 1 base and J shed 3 bases, with 13 bases lying between them. The germline V gene has CDR1 LGHNT and CDR2 FRNRAP. CDR3 nucleotide sequence: TGTGCTAGTGGTTTGGACCTAAGGGAGGTCTACGAGCAGTACTTC. The encoded protein is CASGLDLREVYEQYF.